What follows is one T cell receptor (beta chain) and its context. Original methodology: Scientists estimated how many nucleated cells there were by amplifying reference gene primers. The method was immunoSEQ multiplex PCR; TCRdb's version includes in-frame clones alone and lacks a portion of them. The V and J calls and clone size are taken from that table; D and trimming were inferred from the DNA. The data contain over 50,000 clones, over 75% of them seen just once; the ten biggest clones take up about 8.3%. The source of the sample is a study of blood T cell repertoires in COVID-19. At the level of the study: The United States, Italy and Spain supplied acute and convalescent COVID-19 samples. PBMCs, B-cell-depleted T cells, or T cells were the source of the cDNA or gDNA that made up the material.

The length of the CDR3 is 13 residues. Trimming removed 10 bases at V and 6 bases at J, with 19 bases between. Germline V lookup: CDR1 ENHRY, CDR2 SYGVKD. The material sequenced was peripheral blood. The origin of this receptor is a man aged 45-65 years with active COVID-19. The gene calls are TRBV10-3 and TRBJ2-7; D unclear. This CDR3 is CASRQTQEAEQYF. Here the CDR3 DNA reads TGTGCCAGCCGACAAACTCAGGAAGCCGAGCAGTACTTC.